A selection of T cell receptor beta chains follows, all from one sample in a study of CD8 T cells in Susac syndrome. TCRdb used MiXCR to reprocess the immunoSEQ multiplex PCR reads, holding one entry per CDR3 protein. The sample lists more than 95,000 distinct CDR3 sequences; over 85% were seen once. The sequenced sample was CD4+ T cells from PBMCs. Receptors were obtained from a human donor in good health. The CDR3 runs from the conserved cysteine through the conserved F or W. The D gene is left open where the match is weak. For some rows the clone size is stated as once, few or many, or as a class when expanded; others skip it.

j_call	clone_size	v_call	d_call	cdr3_aa	cdr3_nt
TRBJ1-2	.	TRBV6-5	.	CASSLIKANYGYTF	TGTGCCAGCAGCTTAATAAAAGCTAACTATGGCTACACCTTC
TRBJ2-5	.	TRBV5-6	.	CASSLIGGSGVTQYF	TGTGCCAGCAGCTTGATTGGGGGGTCCGGGGTGACCCAGTACTTC
TRBJ1-1	.	TRBV2	.	CASSARTLNTEAFF	TGTGCCAGCAGTGCAAGGACCCTGAACACTGAAGCTTTCTTT
TRBJ2-5	once	TRBV5-1	TRBD1	CASSFGQGETQYF	TGCGCCAGCAGCTTTGGACAGGGGGAGACCCAGTACTTC
TRBJ2-4	.	TRBV5-1	TRBD2	CASSLVPGLAGAQGAKNIQYF	TGCGCCAGCAGCTTGGTCCCGGGACTAGCGGGAGCCCAGGGAGCCAAAAACATTCAGTACTTC
TRBJ2-3	.	TRBV11-2	TRBD2	CASSLGSGAPDTQYF	TGTGCCAGCAGCTTGGGTAGCGGGGCCCCAGATACGCAGTATTTT
TRBJ2-3	.	TRBV7-7	.	CASSRRGRADTQYF	TGTGCTAGCAGTAGACGGGGGCGTGCAGATACGCAGTATTTT
TRBJ1-5	.	TRBV12-3/TRBV12-4	.	CASSVGTNQPQHF	TGTGCCAGCAGCGTGGGGACCAATCAGCCCCAGCATTTT
TRBJ1-2	.	TRBV30	.	CACSYVGWGYTF	TGTGCCTGCAGTTACGTCGGGTGGGGCTACACCTTC
TRBJ2-3	once	TRBV20-1	TRBD2	CSARDPRSSGTTDTQYF	TGCAGTGCTAGAGATCCTCGGTCTAGCGGAACCACAGATACGCAGTATTTT
TRBJ2-1	.	TRBV6-2/TRBV6-3	.	CASTTLSGRGSNEQFF	TGTGCCAGCACCACACTTAGCGGAAGGGGGAGCAATGAGCAGTTCTTC
TRBJ2-6	.	TRBV29-1	.	CSVIGAGANVLTF	TGCAGCGTCATTGGGGCTGGGGCCAACGTCCTGACTTTC
TRBJ2-7	.	TRBV18	TRBD1	CASSPPGQDKQYF	TGTGCCAGCTCACCCCCGGGACAGGACAAGCAGTACTTC
TRBJ2-2	.	TRBV7-8	TRBD1	CASSFGTGGTGELFF	TGTGCCAGCAGCTTCGGGACAGGGGGGACCGGGGAGCTGTTTTTT
TRBJ1-2	.	TRBV29-1	TRBD1	CSARDRDYGYTF	TGCAGCGCTAGGGACAGGGACTATGGCTACACCTTC
TRBJ1-6	.	TRBV4-1	.	CASSHAVVNSPLHF	TGCGCCAGCAGCCACGCAGTGGTGAATTCACCCCTCCACTTT
TRBJ1-1	.	TRBV29-1	.	CSAKGRVDTEAFF	TGCAGCGCTAAAGGGAGGGTGGACACTGAAGCTTTCTTT
TRBJ2-5	.	TRBV3-1	.	CASSHPLEHQETQYF	TGTGCCAGCAGCCACCCGCTAGAACACCAAGAGACCCAGTACTTC
TRBJ2-7	.	TRBV6-2/TRBV6-3	TRBD2	CASMKTSGRARDEQYF	TGTGCCAGCATGAAGACTAGCGGGAGGGCCCGAGACGAGCAGTACTTC
TRBJ2-5	.	TRBV18	.	CASSPRSGEETQYF	TGTGCCAGCTCACCACGGTCGGGAGAAGAGACCCAGTACTTC
TRBJ1-5	.	TRBV2	.	CASSTGSGNQPQHF	TGTGCCAGCAGCACAGGGTCGGGCAATCAGCCCCAGCATTTT
TRBJ1-1	.	TRBV29-1	.	CSVRAGDQSSEAFF	TGCAGCGTTAGGGCAGGGGATCAGAGTTCTGAAGCTTTCTTT
TRBJ1-2	.	TRBV4-3	.	CASSQDRTDIYGYTF	TGCGCCAGCAGCCAAGATAGGACAGATATTTATGGCTACACCTTC
TRBJ1-1	.	TRBV20-1	.	CSAKHRDGIDTEAFF	TGCAGTGCTAAGCACCGGGACGGGATAGACACTGAAGCTTTCTTT
TRBJ2-2	.	TRBV5-8	.	CASSDHIPGELFF	TGTGCCAGCAGCGATCATATACCCGGGGAGCTGTTTTTT
TRBJ2-5	once	TRBV28	TRBD2	CASSLSPSGRETQYF	TGTGCCAGCAGTTTATCCCCTAGCGGGAGAGAGACCCAGTACTTC
TRBJ2-5	.	TRBV7-9	TRBD2	CASSLTSGIETQYF	TGTGCCAGCAGCTTGACTAGCGGCATAGAGACCCAGTACTTC
TRBJ2-7	.	TRBV5-4	.	CASSLALEGYEQYF	TGTGCCAGCAGCTTGGCTCTAGAGGGATACGAGCAGTACTTC
TRBJ2-5	.	TRBV5-1	.	CASSLSWGTVQETQYF	TGCGCCAGCAGCTTGTCCTGGGGGACGGTACAAGAGACCCAGTACTTC
TRBJ1-1	.	TRBV3-1	.	CASSQEIPPGRAFF	TGTGCCAGCAGCCAAGAAATTCCTCCCGGGCGAGCTTTCTTT
TRBJ1-2	.	TRBV10-3	.	CAISNPTGTNGYTF	TGTGCCATCAGCAACCCTACAGGGACCAATGGCTACACCTTC
TRBJ1-3	.	TRBV3-1	.	CASSQDQDPIYF	TGTGCCAGCAGCCAAGATCAGGACCCCATATATTTT
TRBJ2-6	.	TRBV10-3	.	CAIGPETGGANVLTF	TGTGCCATAGGGCCTGAGACAGGTGGGGCCAACGTCCTGACTTTC
TRBJ1-1	once	TRBV6-1	.	CASIVVGQAEAFF	TGTGCCAGCATCGTCGTGGGTCAGGCTGAAGCTTTCTTT
TRBJ1-2	.	TRBV4-1	.	CASSQDFGISNYGYTF	TGCGCCAGCAGCCAAGATTTTGGCATCTCTAACTATGGCTACACCTTC
TRBJ2-4	.	TRBV20-1	.	CSAFDLEHIQYF	TGCAGTGCTTTCGATCTGGAACACATTCAGTACTTC
TRBJ1-5	.	TRBV30	TRBD1	CAWSAGQLNQAQHF	TGTGCCTGGAGTGCGGGACAGTTAAATCAGGCCCAGCATTTT
TRBJ1-2	once	TRBV7-6	TRBD1	CASSPRTGGNYGYTF	TGTGCCAGCAGCCCTCGGACAGGGGGTAACTATGGCTACACCTTC
TRBJ2-7	.	TRBV2	TRBD1	CASSGDRGLSLYEQYF	TGTGCCAGCAGTGGGGACAGGGGGCTATCCCTGTACGAGCAGTACTTC
TRBJ2-7	.	TRBV6-5	TRBD1	CASNSAGTGIYEQYF	TGTGCCAGCAATTCAGCCGGGACAGGGATATACGAGCAGTACTTC
TRBJ2-1	.	TRBV9	.	CASSVGGSVSYNEQFF	TGTGCCAGCAGCGTAGGGGGTAGCGTCTCCTACAATGAGCAGTTCTTC
TRBJ2-7	.	TRBV21-1	.	CASSFRTAGSCEQYF	TGTGCCAGCAGCTTTCGGACGGCGGGCTCCTGCGAGCAGTACTTC
TRBJ2-4	.	TRBV2	TRBD2	CAGGSGAGGWDIQYF	TGTGCCGGTGGTTCAGGAGCGGGAGGTTGGGACATTCAGTACTTC
TRBJ2-7	.	TRBV11-2	.	CASSLQQEHEQYF	TGTGCCAGCAGCCTCCAACAAGAGCACGAGCAGTACTTC
TRBJ2-7	.	TRBV29-1	TRBD2	CSVPGTSGNYEQYF	TGCAGCGTCCCCGGGACTAGCGGGAACTACGAGCAGTACTTC
TRBJ1-4	.	TRBV7-2	.	CASSRGNEKLFF	TGTGCCAGCAGTCGGGGGAATGAAAAACTGTTTTTT
TRBJ2-3	once	TRBV27	.	CASSLGGRTDTQYF	TGTGCCAGCAGTTTGGGGGGGCGAACAGATACGCAGTATTTT
TRBJ2-5	.	TRBV4-1	.	CASSQGVSNQETQYF	TGCGCCAGCAGCCAAGGTGTGTCGAACCAAGAGACCCAGTACTTC
TRBJ2-7	.	TRBV27	.	CASSPNGQGYEQYF	TGTGCCAGCAGTCCCAACGGGCAGGGGTACGAGCAGTACTTC
TRBJ2-1	.	TRBV15	.	CATSREGGYNEQFF	TGTGCCACCAGCAGAGAAGGGGGCTACAATGAGCAGTTCTTC
TRBJ2-1	.	TRBV9	TRBD2	CASSVRSGRGSYNEQFF	TGTGCCAGCAGCGTGCGTAGCGGGAGGGGGTCCTACAATGAGCAGTTCTTC
TRBJ2-2	.	TRBV7-9	.	CASRPRPGKTAAGELFF	TGTGCCAGCAGGCCTCGCCCCGGGAAAACGGCTGCTGGGGAGCTGTTTTTT
TRBJ1-1	.	TRBV7-7	.	CASSLEGRQWNTEAFF	TGTGCTAGCAGCTTAGAAGGGCGGCAGTGGAACACTGAAGCTTTCTTT